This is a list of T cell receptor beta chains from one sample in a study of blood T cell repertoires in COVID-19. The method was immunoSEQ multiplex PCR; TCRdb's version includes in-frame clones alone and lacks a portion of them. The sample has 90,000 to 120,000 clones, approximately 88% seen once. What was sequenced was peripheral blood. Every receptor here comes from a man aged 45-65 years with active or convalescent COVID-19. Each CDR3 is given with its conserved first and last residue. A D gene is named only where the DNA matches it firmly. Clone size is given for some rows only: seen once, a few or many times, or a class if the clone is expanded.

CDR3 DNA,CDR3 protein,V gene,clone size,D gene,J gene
TGCGCCAGCAGCCGCAGGGACTCTGGAAACACCATATATTTT,CASSRRDSGNTIYF,TRBV4-1,NA,NA,TRBJ1-3
TGTGCCAGCAGTTTGAGAGGTGACAGTACGAGCTCCTACGAGCAGTACTTC,CASSLRGDSTSSYEQYF,TRBV27,NA,NA,TRBJ2-7
TGTGCCAGCAGTGAAGACTGGGCGGGTGGTAAGGAGACCCAGTACTTC,CASSEDWAGGKETQYF,TRBV6-1,NA,NA,TRBJ2-5
TGTGCCAGCAGCCAAGAAGCTAGTTTCGTGGGGAGGACAGATACGCAGTATTTT,CASSQEASFVGRTDTQYF,TRBV3-1/TRBV3-2,NA,NA,TRBJ2-3
TGTGCCAGCAGCTTGGGACTAGCGCATGAACACCAAGAGACCCAGTACTTC,CASSLGLAHEHQETQYF,TRBV7-8,once,TRBD2,TRBJ2-5
TGTGCCAGCAGTTCGGGACTAGCGGAGTACAATGAGCAGTTCTTC,CASSSGLAEYNEQFF,TRBV6-5,NA,TRBD2,TRBJ2-1
TGTGCCAGCAGCTTCCTGGCGGGAGCGGGTCCCGGGGAGCTGTTTTTT,CASSFLAGAGPGELFF,TRBV11-2,NA,TRBD2,TRBJ2-2
TGCGCCAGCAGCTTCGCCGGGACAGCGCTCTACGAGCAGTACTTC,CASSFAGTALYEQYF,TRBV5-1,NA,TRBD1,TRBJ2-7
TGTGCCAGCAGCCAGCAGGGCCAAGAGACCCAGTACTTC,CASSQQGQETQYF,TRBV3-1/TRBV3-2,once,NA,TRBJ2-5
TGTGCCATCAGTGTAGAGGGAGGTCAGCCCCAGCATTTT,CAISVEGGQPQHF,TRBV10-3,NA,NA,TRBJ1-5
TGTGCCAGCAGTACCCGACAGGGAGCCTACGAGCAGTACTTC,CASSTRQGAYEQYF,TRBV6-6,NA,TRBD1,TRBJ2-7
TGTGCCAGCAGTCTCCGGACAGGGGGCCATCAGGGTGAAAAACTGTTTTTT,CASSLRTGGHQGEKLFF,TRBV28,NA,TRBD1,TRBJ1-4
TGTGCCAGCAGTTGGAACAGGGACACTGAAGCTTTCTTT,CASSWNRDTEAFF,TRBV12-3/TRBV12-4,NA,NA,TRBJ1-1
TGTGCCAGCAGCTTGACAGGGTTGAACACTGAAGCTTTCTTT,CASSLTGLNTEAFF,TRBV7-9,NA,TRBD1,TRBJ1-1
TGTGCCAGCAGTACTCCTTACAACAGGGGGCCTGAAGCTTTCTTT,CASSTPYNRGPEAFF,TRBV28,NA,TRBD1,TRBJ1-1
TGCGCCAGCAGTGAGCAGCGGGGGACCGGAGAAAAACTGTTTTTT,CASSEQRGTGEKLFF,TRBV10-1,NA,NA,TRBJ1-4
TGCGCCAGCAGTGAGTCGAATCAGGGGGCAAACGAGAATGAGCCCCAGCATTTT,CASSESNQGANENEPQHF,TRBV10-1,NA,TRBD1,TRBJ1-5
TGTGCCAGCAGTTTACAGGGGGAACTGTTTTTT,CASSLQGELFF,TRBV6-6,NA,TRBD1,TRBJ1-4
TGTGCCAGCTCACCCTCCGGGACAGGACAGTATGGCTACACCTTC,CASSPSGTGQYGYTF,TRBV18,NA,TRBD1,TRBJ1-2
TGTGCCAGCAGTCCCGGGACAGGGTACCAGCCCCAGCATTTT,CASSPGTGYQPQHF,TRBV6-2/TRBV6-3,NA,TRBD1,TRBJ1-5
TGTGCCAGCAGTCCACTGCCGCCGGGAGCTGGTGAAAAACTGTTTTTT,CASSPLPPGAGEKLFF,TRBV6-6,few,NA,TRBJ1-4
TGTGCCAGCAGTGTGTACCGGGACACTGAAGCTTTCTTT,CASSVYRDTEAFF,TRBV2,NA,NA,TRBJ1-1
TGTGCCAGCAGCGTCGACTTGGGGGCATACGAGCAGTACTTC,CASSVDLGAYEQYF,TRBV9,NA,NA,TRBJ2-7
TGTGCCAGCAGCCGGACAGGGGTTAGCAATCAGCCCCAGCATTTT,CASSRTGVSNQPQHF,TRBV5-8,once,TRBD1,TRBJ1-5
TGTGCCTGGAGCCGGCTAACAAGGGGTTCTTTCACAGATACGCAGTATTTT,CAWSRLTRGSFTDTQYF,TRBV30,NA,NA,TRBJ2-3
TGTGCCAGCAGCTACCAAGGAGTGTCGAACACCGGGGAGCTGTTTTTT,CASSYQGVSNTGELFF,TRBV7-2,NA,NA,TRBJ2-2
TGTGCCAGTAGTATAGCGGGAGACCACAATGAGCAGTTCTTC,CASSIAGDHNEQFF,TRBV19,NA,NA,TRBJ2-1
TGTGCCAGCAGTTTCACCGTTACATCCCTAGCGGGAGGACCCTACAATGAGCAGTTCTTC,CASSFTVTSLAGGPYNEQFF,TRBV28,NA,TRBD2,TRBJ2-1
TGTGCCAGTAGTATTGTTCAGGGTGGGGATCAGCCCCAGCATTTT,CASSIVQGGDQPQHF,TRBV19,NA,NA,TRBJ1-5
TGTGCCAGCAGTGTCCGGGACAGGGTTTATCGGAGGACCTCTGGAAACACCATATATTTT,CASSVRDRVYRRTSGNTIYF,TRBV6-4,few,TRBD1,TRBJ1-3
TGCGCCAGCAGCTTGGACAGGGGGCTCGAGCAGTACTTC,CASSLDRGLEQYF,TRBV5-1,NA,TRBD1,TRBJ2-7
TGTGCCAGCAGCAAATCCGCGACAGAGAGTTCGTTTGGAAACACCATATATTTT,CASSKSATESSFGNTIYF,TRBV21-1,NA,NA,TRBJ1-3
TGTGCCAGCAGGCGACAGGTTGAAGCTTTCTTT,CASRRQVEAFF,TRBV28,NA,NA,TRBJ1-1
TGTGCCACCAGCTCGAGCGGGGCTGGCTACACCTTC,CATSSSGAGYTF,TRBV6-4,NA,NA,TRBJ1-2
TGTGCCAGCAGCCCTGACAGTGTCGCTAATGAAAAACTGTTTTTT,CASSPDSVANEKLFF,TRBV5-6,NA,NA,TRBJ1-4
TGTGCCAGCAGCGCGGGGACACTTAAGGGGGAGACCCAGTACTTC,CASSAGTLKGETQYF,TRBV9,once,NA,TRBJ2-5
TGCAGCGCTCAGACTAGCGGGAGTAACGAGCAGTTCTTC,CSAQTSGSNEQFF,TRBV29-1,NA,TRBD2,TRBJ2-1
TGTGCCAGCAGCTTACCCTCAGCGGGAGGGGTGGAGACCCAGTACTTC,CASSLPSAGGVETQYF,TRBV11-2,NA,TRBD2,TRBJ2-5
TGTGCCAGCTCCGGGATGGAAGATCAGCCCCAGCATTTT,CASSGMEDQPQHF,TRBV18,NA,NA,TRBJ1-5
TGTGCCAGCAGCGTAGGGACAGGGGTTGGGAATGAGCAGTTCTTC,CASSVGTGVGNEQFF,TRBV9,NA,TRBD1,TRBJ2-1
TGTGCCAGCAGCCTCGGGACTGTCTCCTACGAGCAGTACTTC,CASSLGTVSYEQYF,TRBV16,NA,NA,TRBJ2-7
TGTGCCTGGAGAGACCGTTCGGGACAGTATACCTACGAGCAGTACTTC,CAWRDRSGQYTYEQYF,TRBV30,NA,TRBD1,TRBJ2-7
TGTGCCAGCTCACCGTCGACTAGCGGGAGGACAGATACGCAGTATTTT,CASSPSTSGRTDTQYF,TRBV18,NA,TRBD2,TRBJ2-3
TGTGCCAGCAGTCCGGGAGTTGGGGAGCTGTTTTTT,CASSPGVGELFF,TRBV6-2/TRBV6-3,NA,NA,TRBJ2-2
TGTGCCAGCAGTTTAGAGGTGTTGGCGACCTATGGCTACACCTTC,CASSLEVLATYGYTF,TRBV6-5,NA,NA,TRBJ1-2
TGCGCCAGCAGCTTGGATGGCGGGACAGATACGCAGTATTTT,CASSLDGGTDTQYF,TRBV5-1,NA,NA,TRBJ2-3
TGTGCCTGGAGGGGGACAGAGAACTATGGCTACACCTTC,CAWRGTENYGYTF,TRBV30,NA,TRBD1,TRBJ1-2
TGTGCCAGCAGTTTAGACACAGACGAGCAGTACTTC,CASSLDTDEQYF,TRBV7-2,NA,NA,TRBJ2-7
TGCGCCAGCAGCCAAGACAGGGGTTCCTTCTATGGCTACACCTTC,CASSQDRGSFYGYTF,TRBV4-3,NA,NA,TRBJ1-2
TGTGCCAGCGGCAAGACAGGCGTGAGCAATCAGCCCCAGCATTTT,CASGKTGVSNQPQHF,TRBV28,once,NA,TRBJ1-5
TGTGCCAGCAGCTTGGCGACAGGGGATAATGAAAAACTGTTTTTT,CASSLATGDNEKLFF,TRBV5-4,few,TRBD1,TRBJ1-4
TGTGCCAGCAGCAAAGCTTTAGAGAACACCGGGGAGCTGTTTTTT,CASSKALENTGELFF,TRBV21-1,NA,NA,TRBJ2-2
TGTGCCCTTGGGACGGGACAGATGTACGAGCAGTACTTC,CALGTGQMYEQYF,TRBV6-5,NA,TRBD1,TRBJ2-7
TGTGCCACCAACGACTGGGGGCTAGCGGGAGACTACGAGCAGTACTTC,CATNDWGLAGDYEQYF,TRBV28,NA,TRBD2,TRBJ2-7
TGTGCCTGGGCTATAGGGGGACGGGAGACCCAGTACTTC,CAWAIGGRETQYF,TRBV30,once,NA,TRBJ2-5
TGCGCCAGCAGCTTGACGGGGGGAGAGGAGACCCAGTACTTC,CASSLTGGEETQYF,TRBV5-1,NA,TRBD2,TRBJ2-5
TGTGCCAGCAGACCGACAGGAAGGGGAGGCTACACCTTC,CASRPTGRGGYTF,TRBV6-5,NA,NA,TRBJ1-2
TGTGCCAGTAGTATAGGAGTGGATTCACCCCTCCACTTT,CASSIGVDSPLHF,TRBV19,NA,NA,TRBJ1-6
TGTGCCAGCAGCTTTCGGACAACGGGCGGCACTGAAGCTTTCTTT,CASSFRTTGGTEAFF,TRBV7-9,NA,NA,TRBJ1-1
TGCGCCAGCAGACTGGACAGGATGGCTGGCTACACCTTC,CASRLDRMAGYTF,TRBV5-1,NA,TRBD1,TRBJ1-2